This T cell receptor (beta chain) was retrieved from a study of blood T cell repertoires in COVID-19. For the study at large: COVID-19 samples, acute and convalescent, were from the United States, Italy and Spain. From T cells, B-cell-depleted T cells, or PBMCs came the material, which was cDNA or gDNA.

Authors' methods: Nucleated cell number was recorded as an estimate derived from reference gene primer amplification. Data came from immunoSEQ multiplex PCR; TCRdb stores just in-frame clones and leaves some out. V, J and clone size are taken as reported in that table, and D and trimming were inferred from the DNA itself. Of about 220,000 clones listed, 65% to 85% were seen once; the top ten hold around 13%. The CDR3 extends over 15 amino acids. V was clipped by 4 bases and J by 6 bases; unmatched bases: 8. Germline CDR1 SGHRS, CDR2 YFSETQ. The sequence was collected from a human donor in a cohort sampled during active COVID-19. Sequenced material: peripheral blood. The chain combines TRBV5-1 with TRBJ2-1; 9 nucleotides agree with TRBD1. In DNA, the CDR3 is TGCGCCAGCAGCCTTACAGGGGGCGCCTTCAATGAGCAGTTCTTC. It translates to CASSLTGGAFNEQFF.